This T cell receptor (beta chain) is from a study of identical twins. The CDR3 length is 15 residues. V lost 2 bases to trimming and J lost 7 bases; unmatched junction nucleotides: 6. Germline V gives CDR1 MGHRA, CDR2 YSYEKL. TCRdb independently ran MiXCR on the 5' RACE reads; one entry per CDR3 protein. The sample includes about 890,000 distinct CDR3 sequences, approximately 13% of them seen just once. The same sample was also studied in work on yellow fever vaccine responses in identical twins.

This sequence joins TRBV4-1 and TRBJ2-1; 9 bases agree with TRBD2. The TCR was taken from a woman under 30 in good health. Material: PBMCs. This CDR3 reads CASSQKGGGGNEQFF. For the CDR3, the DNA is TGCGCCAGCAGCCAAAAGGGCGGGGGGGGTAATGAGCAGTTCTTC.